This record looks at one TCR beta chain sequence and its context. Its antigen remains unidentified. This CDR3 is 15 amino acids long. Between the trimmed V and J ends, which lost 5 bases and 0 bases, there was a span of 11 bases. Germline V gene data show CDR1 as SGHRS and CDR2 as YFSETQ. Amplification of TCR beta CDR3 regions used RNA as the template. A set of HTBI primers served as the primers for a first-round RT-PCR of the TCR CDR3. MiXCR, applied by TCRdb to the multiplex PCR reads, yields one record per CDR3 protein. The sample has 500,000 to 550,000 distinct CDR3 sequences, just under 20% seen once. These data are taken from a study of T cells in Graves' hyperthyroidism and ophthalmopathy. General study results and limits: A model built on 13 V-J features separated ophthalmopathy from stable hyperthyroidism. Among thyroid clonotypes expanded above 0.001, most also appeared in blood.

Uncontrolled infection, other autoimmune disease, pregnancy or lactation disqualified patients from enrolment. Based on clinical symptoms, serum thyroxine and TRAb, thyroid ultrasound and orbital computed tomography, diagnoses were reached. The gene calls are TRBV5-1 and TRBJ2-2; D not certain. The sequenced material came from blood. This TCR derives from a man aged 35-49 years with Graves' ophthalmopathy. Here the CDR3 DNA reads TGCGCCAGCAGGTATCGGATCCCGAACACCGGGGAGCTGTTTTTT. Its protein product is CASRYRIPNTGELFF.